This TCR beta chain was captured by sequencing in a study of control samples from healthy donors and cancer patients. Trimming stripped 2 bases from V and 4 bases from J, with 12 bases between. Germline V CDR1 and CDR2: SGHTA, FQGNSA. This CDR3 region has 15 residues. TCRdb's table, derived via immunoSEQ multiplex PCR, lists solely in-frame clones and lacks some. The sample includes approximately 52,000 clones, around 90% of them seen just once. The specimen was PBMCs. The J gene is TRBJ1-3, the V gene TRBV7-2; D ambiguous. The receptor comes from a man aged 60 to 69 with head and neck cancer. CDR3 residues: CASSLMSLRGNTIYF. The CDR3 DNA sequence: TGTGCCAGCAGCTTAATGTCCCTCAGGGGAAACACCATATATTTT.